This TCR beta chain originates from a study of monozygotic twins with inflammatory bowel disease. There were around 3.5 ug of total RNA used for each TCR library. No DNA is given; TCRdb re-called the 5' RACE reads and lists each CDR3 protein once. The sample holds a few hundred thousand distinct CDR3 sequences. Study-wide results and limits: With others, IBD patients shared fewer clonotypes than healthy twins did, especially with disease activity.

The authors isolated total RNA from whole blood without sorting T cells. The CDR3 contains 15 residues. Points on this clonotype: The antigen remains undetermined.

Input material: blood. This chain connects TRBV12-3 or TRBV12-4 to TRBJ1-6; as DNA is missing, the TRBD1 call by TCRdb cannot be tested. This sequence originates from a human donor with ulcerative colitis or Crohn's disease, or a healthy co-twin of an affected twin (not recorded which). The CDR3 protein is CASSSTPDRGSPLHF.